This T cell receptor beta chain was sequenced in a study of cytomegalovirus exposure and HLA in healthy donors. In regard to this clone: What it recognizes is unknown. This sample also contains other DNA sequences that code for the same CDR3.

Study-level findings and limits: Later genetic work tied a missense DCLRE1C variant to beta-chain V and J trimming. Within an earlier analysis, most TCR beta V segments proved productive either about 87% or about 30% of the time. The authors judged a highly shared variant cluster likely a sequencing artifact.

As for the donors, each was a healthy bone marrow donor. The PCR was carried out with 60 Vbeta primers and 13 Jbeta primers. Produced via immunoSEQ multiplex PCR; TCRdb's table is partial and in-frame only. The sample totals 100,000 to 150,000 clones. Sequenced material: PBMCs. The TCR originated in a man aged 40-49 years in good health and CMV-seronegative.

Here the CDR3 DNA reads TGTGCCAGCAGCGCGGGGACAGGAGGCTACGAGCAGTACTTC. The encoded protein is CASSAGTGGYEQYF. The chain employs TRBV9 and TRBJ2-7; 8 bases are a match to TRBD1. With 3 bases clipped from V and 3 bases from J, the junction kept 5 bases outside the gene matches. The CDR3 is 14 amino acids. The germline CDR1 and CDR2 sequences are SGDLS and YYNGEE. Variable domain in full (rest from reference TRBV9 and TRBJ2-7): DSGVTQTPKHLITATGQRVTLRCSPRSGDLSVYWYQQSLDQGLQFLIQYYNGEERAKGNILERFSAQQFPDLHSELNLSSLELGDSALYFCASSAGTGGYEQYFGPGTRLTVT.